This note documents a single TCR beta chain sequence. Its antigen is undetermined. This entry is derived from a study of T cell repertoires in cytomegalovirus infection. Points from the study as a whole: Summed frequency of shared TCR beta families picked out CMV carriers who also had the relevant HLA. HLA-C-restricted, CMV-specific TCR beta clonotypes were dominant ex vivo.

V gave up 1 base and J gave up 10 bases, with 11 bases separating them. The CDR3 is 13 amino acids. Germline CDR1 MGHRA, CDR2 YSYEKL. From the reads, TCRdb called clonotypes with MiXCR, one entry per CDR3 protein. The sample lists around 320,000 distinct CDR3 sequences, 9% to 9.5% occurring once. The sample consisted of PBMCs. This chain joins TRBV4-1 and TRBJ2-1; tentatively, D is TRBD1 (6 bases). This receptor was obtained from a human donor in good health (CMV status not recorded). Some clones in this sample may be carry-over from other donors' samples. The CDR3: CASSQAYREEQFF. CDR3 coding DNA: TGCGCCAGCAGCCAAGCGTACAGGGAAGAGCAGTTCTTC.